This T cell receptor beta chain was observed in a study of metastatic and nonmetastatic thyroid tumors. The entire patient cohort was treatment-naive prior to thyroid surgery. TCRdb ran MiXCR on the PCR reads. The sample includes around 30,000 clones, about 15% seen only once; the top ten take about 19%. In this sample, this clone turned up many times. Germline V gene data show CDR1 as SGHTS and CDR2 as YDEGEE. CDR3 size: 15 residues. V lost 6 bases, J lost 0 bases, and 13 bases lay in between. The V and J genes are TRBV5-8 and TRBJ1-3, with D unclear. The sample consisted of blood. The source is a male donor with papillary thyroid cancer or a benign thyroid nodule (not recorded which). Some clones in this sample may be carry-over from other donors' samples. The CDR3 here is CASIPTASSGNTIYF. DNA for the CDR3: TGTGCCAGCATCCCAACGGCGAGCTCTGGAAACACCATATATTTT.